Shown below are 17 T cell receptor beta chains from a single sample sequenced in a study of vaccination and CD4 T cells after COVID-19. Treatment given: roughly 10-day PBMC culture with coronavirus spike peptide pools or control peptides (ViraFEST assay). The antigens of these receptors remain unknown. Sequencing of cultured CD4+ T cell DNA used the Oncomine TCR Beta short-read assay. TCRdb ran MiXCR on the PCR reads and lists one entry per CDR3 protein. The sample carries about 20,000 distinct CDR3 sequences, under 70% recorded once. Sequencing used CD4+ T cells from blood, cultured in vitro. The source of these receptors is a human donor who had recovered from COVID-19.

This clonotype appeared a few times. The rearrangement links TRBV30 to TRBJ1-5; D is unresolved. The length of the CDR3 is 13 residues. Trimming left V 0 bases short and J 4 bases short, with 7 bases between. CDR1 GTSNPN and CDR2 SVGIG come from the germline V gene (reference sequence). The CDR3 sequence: CAWSVRLNQPQHF. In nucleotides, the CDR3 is TGTGCCTGGAGTGTCAGGTTGAATCAGCCCCAGCATTTT. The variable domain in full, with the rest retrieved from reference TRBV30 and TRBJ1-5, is SQTIHQWPATLVQPVGSPLSLECTVEGTSNPNLYWYRQAAGRGLQLLFYSVGIGQISSEVPQNLSASRPQDRQFILSSKKLLLSDSGFYLCAWSVRLNQPQHFGDGTRLSIL.

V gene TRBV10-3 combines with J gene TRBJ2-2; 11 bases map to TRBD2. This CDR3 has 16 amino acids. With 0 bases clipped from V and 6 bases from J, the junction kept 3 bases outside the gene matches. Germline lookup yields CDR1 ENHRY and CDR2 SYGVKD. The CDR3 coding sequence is TGTGCCATCAGTGAGTCTACTAGCGGGAGTTCCGGGGAGCTGTTTTTT. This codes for CAISESTSGSSGELFF.

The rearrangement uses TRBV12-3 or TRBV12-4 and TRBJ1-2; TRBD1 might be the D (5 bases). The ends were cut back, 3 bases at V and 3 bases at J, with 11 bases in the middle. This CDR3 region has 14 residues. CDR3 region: CASSFPGVDYGYTF. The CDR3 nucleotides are TGTGCCAGCAGTTTTCCGGGGGTGGACTATGGCTACACCTTC.

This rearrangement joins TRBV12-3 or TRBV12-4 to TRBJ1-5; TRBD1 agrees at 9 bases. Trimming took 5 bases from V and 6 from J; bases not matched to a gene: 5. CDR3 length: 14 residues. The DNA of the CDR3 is TGTGCCAGCAGTCCCGGACAGGGGACTCAGCCCCAGCATTTT. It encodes CASSPGQGTQPQHF.

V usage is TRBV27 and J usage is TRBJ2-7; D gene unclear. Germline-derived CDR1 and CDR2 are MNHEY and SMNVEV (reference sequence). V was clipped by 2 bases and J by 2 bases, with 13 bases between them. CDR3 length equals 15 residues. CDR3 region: CASSLKELSTYEQYF. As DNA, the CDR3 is TGTGCCAGCAGTTTAAAGGAACTATCCACCTACGAGCAGTACTTC.

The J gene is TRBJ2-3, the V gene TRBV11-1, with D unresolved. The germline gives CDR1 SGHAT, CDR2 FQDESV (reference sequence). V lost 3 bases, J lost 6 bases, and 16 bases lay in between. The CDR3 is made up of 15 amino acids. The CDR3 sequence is CASSFGRPRMDTQYF. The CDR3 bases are TGTGCCAGCAGCTTTGGTCGACCACGTATGGATACGCAGTATTTT.

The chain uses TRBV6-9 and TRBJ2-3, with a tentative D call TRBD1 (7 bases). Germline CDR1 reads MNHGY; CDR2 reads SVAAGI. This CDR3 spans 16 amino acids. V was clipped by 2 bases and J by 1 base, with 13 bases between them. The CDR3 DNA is TGTGCCAGCAGTTATAGGGGGCGGGGTGGCACAGATACGCAGTATTTT. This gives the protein CASSYRGRGGTDTQYF.

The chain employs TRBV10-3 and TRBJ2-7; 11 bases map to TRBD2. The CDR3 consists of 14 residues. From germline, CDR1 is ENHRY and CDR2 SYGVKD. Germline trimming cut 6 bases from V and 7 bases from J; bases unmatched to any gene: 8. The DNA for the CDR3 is TGTGCCATCAGAGAACTAGCGGGAGTCGGGGAGCAGTACTTC. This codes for CAIRELAGVGEQYF.

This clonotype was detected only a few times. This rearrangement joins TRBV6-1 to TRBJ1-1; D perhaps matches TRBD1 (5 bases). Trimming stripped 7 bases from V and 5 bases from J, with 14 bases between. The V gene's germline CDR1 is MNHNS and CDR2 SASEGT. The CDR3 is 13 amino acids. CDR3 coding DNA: TGTGCCAGCAATCAGGGCTGGGCTACTGAAGCTTTCTTT. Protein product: CASNQGWATEAFF.

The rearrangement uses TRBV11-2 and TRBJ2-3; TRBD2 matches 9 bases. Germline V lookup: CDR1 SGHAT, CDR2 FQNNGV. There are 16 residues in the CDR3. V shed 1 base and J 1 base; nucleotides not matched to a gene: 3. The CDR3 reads CASSLGSSGGTDTQYF. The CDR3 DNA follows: TGTGCCAGCAGCTTAGGGTCTAGCGGGGGCACAGATACGCAGTATTTT.

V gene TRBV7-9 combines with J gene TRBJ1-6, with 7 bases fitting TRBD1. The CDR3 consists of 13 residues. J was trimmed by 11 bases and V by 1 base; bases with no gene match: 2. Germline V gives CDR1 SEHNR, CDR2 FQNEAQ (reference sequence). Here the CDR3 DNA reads TGTGCCAGCAGCTTAGATGGGACAGCACCCCTCCACTTT. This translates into CASSLDGTAPLHF.

The CDR3 DNA reads as TGTGCCAGCAGGGGGGTTTACTATGGCTACACCTTC. Translated, it gives CASRGVYYGYTF. This rearrangement joins TRBV28 to TRBJ1-2; D perhaps matches TRBD1 (5 bases). The CDR3 is 12 amino acids. CDR1 and CDR2 (germline): MDHEN, SYDVKM. The germline V and J ends were trimmed by 6 bases and 3 bases, with 8 bases remaining between them.

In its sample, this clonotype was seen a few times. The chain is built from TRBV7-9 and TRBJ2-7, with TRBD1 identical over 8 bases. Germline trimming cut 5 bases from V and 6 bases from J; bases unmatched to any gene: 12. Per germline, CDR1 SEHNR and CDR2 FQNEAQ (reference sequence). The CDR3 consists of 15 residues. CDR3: CASSPTPGTGIEQYF. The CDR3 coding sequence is TGTGCCAGCAGCCCGACCCCCGGGACAGGTATCGAGCAGTACTTC.

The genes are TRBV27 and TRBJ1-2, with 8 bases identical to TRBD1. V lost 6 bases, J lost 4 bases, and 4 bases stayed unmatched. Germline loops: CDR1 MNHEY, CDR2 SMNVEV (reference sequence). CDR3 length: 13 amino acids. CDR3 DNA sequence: TGTGCCAGCAGCCGGGACAGGATCTATGGCTACACCTTC. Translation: CASSRDRIYGYTF.

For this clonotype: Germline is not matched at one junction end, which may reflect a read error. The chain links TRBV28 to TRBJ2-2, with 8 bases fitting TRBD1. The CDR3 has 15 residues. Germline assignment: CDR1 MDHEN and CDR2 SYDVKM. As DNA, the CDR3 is TGTGTCAGCAGTCACCGGGACAGGTCCGGCGGGGAGCTGTTTTTT. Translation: CVSSHRDRSGGELFF.

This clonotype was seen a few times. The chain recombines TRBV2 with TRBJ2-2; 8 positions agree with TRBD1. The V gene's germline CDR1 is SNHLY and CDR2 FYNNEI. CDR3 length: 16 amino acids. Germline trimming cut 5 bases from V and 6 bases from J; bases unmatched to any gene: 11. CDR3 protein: CASSPWTGSWSGELFF. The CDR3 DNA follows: TGTGCCAGCAGTCCTTGGACAGGGAGTTGGTCCGGGGAGCTGTTTTTT.

CDR3 coding DNA: TGCGCCAGCAAGGGCTACAGCTCAAACACTGAAGCTTTCTTT. Its protein is CASKGYSSNTEAFF. The rearrangement uses TRBV4-1 and TRBJ1-1; no clear D. Germline V gives CDR1 MGHRA, CDR2 YSYEKL. The length of the CDR3 is 14 residues. The V gene lost 7 bases and the J gene lost 2 bases, with 14 bases spanning the gap.